These 2 T cell receptor beta chains came from one sample sequenced in a study of OX40 agonist ivuxolimab in advanced cancers. TCRdb keeps only in-frame clones here, not all; method: immunoSEQ multiplex PCR. The sample has roughly 75,000 clones, more than 90% seen once; the top ten hold about 0.4%. Specimen: CD4+ or CD8+ T cells sorted from blood, collected in a trial of the OX40 agonist ivuxolimab. Receptor source: an adult with an advanced solid tumor such as melanoma, head and neck, liver or kidney cancer.

The CDR3 bases are TGTGCTAGTGGTTTAGGGGGTCGGCAGCCCCAGCATTTT. Its translation: CASGLGGRQPQHF. This sequence joins TRBV12-5 and TRBJ1-5; weak D call: TRBD1 (6 bases). Trimming cost V 3 bases and J 7 bases, with 10 bases left between them. CDR3 size: 13 residues. Looked up from germline, CDR1 is LGHNT and CDR2 is FRNRAP.

The J gene is TRBJ1-1, the V gene TRBV28; 7 positions match TRBD1. The V and J ends lost 6 bases and 7 bases, in that order; junction bases with no gene match: 5. Germline V gene data show CDR1 as MDHEN and CDR2 as SYDVKM. This CDR3 is 12 amino acids long. The CDR3 bases are TGTGCCAGCAGCCCCAGGGGGTTTGAAGCTTTCTTT. This encodes CASSPRGFEAFF.